The text below deals with one T cell receptor beta chain. Its matching antigen is unknown. TCRbeta library construction was performed incorporating unique molecular identifiers. TCRdb re-called the PCR reads through MiXCR, storing one row per CDR3 protein. The table shows about 440,000 distinct CDR3 sequences, with 43% occurring only once. The sample belongs to a study of T-cell reconstitution after alpha-beta-depleted transplantation in children. Broader study findings: Where some patients showed high TCRbeta diversity at day 60, it came from recipient T cells and thymic progenitors that had survived. Counts and diversity of T cells one year after transplant came mostly from newly produced T cells. There were reportedly several hundred expanded graft clones from which alpha-beta T cells came about two months after transplant.

This CDR3 contains 13 residues. Germline CDR1 DFQATT, CDR2 SNEGSKA (reference sequence). Trimming shortened V by 3 bases and J by 0 bases, and 7 bases separated the two germline ends. The input for sequencing was PBMCs, taken before TCRalphabeta/CD19-depleted stem cell transplant. The sequence was obtained from a girl aged 2 to 9 with aplastic anemia, due to receive a stem cell transplant. J is TRBJ2-3 and V is TRBV20-1, with TRBD2 as a possible D gene (6 bases). This chain's CDR3 is CSARGTSTDTQYF. In DNA form, the CDR3 reads TGCAGTGCTAGGGGGACTAGCACAGATACGCAGTATTTT.